The 23 T cell receptor beta chains presented below share a single source sample, sequenced in a study of breast tumors, draining lymph nodes, adjacent tissues listed by TCRdb under 2016. Library preparation was by multiplex PCR. TCRdb records Illumina HiSeq 2000 as the sequencer. TCRdb reran the public reads through fastp at Q25 and MiXCR, keeping productive beta chains. Every CDR3 protein is listed once, alongside the most common genes and DNA of its rows. For this sample the table gives around 130,000 distinct CDR3 sequences, of which 32% were detected only once. The ten largest clonotypes hold about 2.5% of the sample. Lymph node samples came from the axillary draining lymph nodes of breast cancer patients. Sequencing used axillary lymph node tissue. The receptors were gathered from a female donor with breast cancer. Some clones in this sample may be carry-over from other donors' samples.

With regard to this clonotype: At one end, the junction sequence differs from germline, possibly due to a read error. This chain links TRBV19 with TRBJ2-3; 7 bases line up with TRBD2. Germline lookup yields CDR1 LNHDA and CDR2 SQIVND (reference sequence). CDR3 length: 16 residues. Here the CDR3 DNA reads TGTGCCAGCAGTACCCATAAAGCGGGGAGGGCAGATACGCAGTATTTT. It encodes CASSTHKAGRADTQYF.

This clonotype was found many times. This chain links TRBV10-3 with TRBJ2-1, with D perhaps matching TRBD1 or TRBD2 (6 bases each). This CDR3 has 16 residues. The V gene's germline CDR1 is ENHRY and CDR2 SYGVKD. Deletions cut 7 bases from V and 7 bases from J, with 23 bases between. This chain's CDR3 is CAITKKGEDGSNEQFF. CDR3 sequence (DNA): TGTGCCATCACTAAGAAGGGGGAGGATGGTTCGAATGAGCAGTTCTTC.

Many counts were recorded for this clonotype. The rearrangement uses TRBV15 and TRBJ2-1, with 9 bases matching TRBD2. This CDR3 region has 17 residues. V lost 1 base and J lost 2; bases outside the gene matches: 6. Germline V gene data show CDR1 as LNHNV and CDR2 as YYDKDF (reference sequence). CDR3 in DNA: TGTGCCACCAGCAGAGTCCTTAGCGGGGGTCCCTACAATGAGCAGTTCTTC. Encoded protein: CATSRVLSGGPYNEQFF.

This clonotype was observed many times. The chain employs TRBV12-3 or TRBV12-4 and TRBJ2-5; TRBD2 aligns across 8 bases. The CDR3 consists of 17 residues. The junction had 10 bases not matched to a gene; V was cut back by 2 bases and J by 2 bases. The CDR3 sequence is CASSLSPLGGGQETQYF. CDR3 in DNA: TGTGCCAGCAGTTTATCCCCACTGGGCGGGGGGCAAGAGACCCAGTACTTC.

This clonotype was picked up one time. The V and J genes are TRBV29-1 and TRBJ2-2, with 10 bases identical to TRBD1. The CDR3 sequence is 15 residues long. Losses at the gene ends were 6 bases for V and 10 bases for J; bases not matched to a gene: 14. In germline, CDR1 is SQVTM, CDR2 ANQGSEA. The CDR3, as DNA: TGCAGCGTGGGGACCGGGACAGGGGCCCCCGAGGAGCTGTTTTTT. Translation: CSVGTGTGAPEELFF.

The gene calls are TRBV9 and TRBJ2-7; 8 bases are a match to TRBD1. The junction had 6 bases not matched to a gene; V was cut back by 3 bases and J by 4 bases. Germline V gene data show CDR1 as SGDLS and CDR2 as YYNGEE. This CDR3 spans 14 amino acids. CDR3 nucleotides: TGTGCCAGCAGCGGGACAGGGCGTCGGTACGAGCAGTACTTC. This gives the protein CASSGTGRRYEQYF.

This clonotype appeared many times. The chain recombines TRBV10-3 with TRBJ2-3, with TRBD2 matching over 13 bases. V dropped 3 bases and J dropped 5; count of bases not matched to a gene: 11. CDR1 is ENHRY, CDR2 SYGVKD, per germline. The CDR3 loop spans 18 amino acids. CDR3: CAISDPKTSGGLGDTQYF. CDR3 coding DNA: TGTGCCATCAGTGACCCAAAGACTAGCGGGGGGCTCGGAGATACGCAGTATTTT.

The genes are TRBV19 and TRBJ1-3; TRBD1 aligns across 8 bases. This CDR3 spans 15 amino acids. Looked up from germline, CDR1 is LNHDA and CDR2 is SQIVND (reference sequence). After removal of 3 bases from V and 2 bases from J, the junction contained 3 bases not matched to a gene. The CDR3 sequence is CASSIGTGTGNTIYF. The CDR3 DNA sequence: TGTGCCAGTAGTATTGGGACAGGAACTGGAAACACCATATATTTT.

The sample holds many counts of this clonotype. This chain connects TRBV20-1 to TRBJ1-5; 8 bases match TRBD1. CDR1 and CDR2 from the germline V gene are DFQATT and SNEGSKA (reference sequence). The CDR3 loop spans 14 amino acids. The trim removed 1 base at V and 6 bases at J, leaving 5 bases unmatched. Here the CDR3 reads CSARAGQAGQPQHF. The DNA of the CDR3 is TGCAGTGCTAGAGCGGGACAGGCGGGTCAGCCCCAGCATTTT.

J is TRBJ1-6 and V is TRBV13, with TRBD1 identical over 9 bases. Trimming at V came to 5 bases and at J to 4 bases, leaving 6 bases not matched to a gene. Germline values: CDR1 PRHDT, CDR2 FYEKMQ (reference sequence). The CDR3 has 16 amino acids. The DNA for the CDR3 is TGTGCCAGCAGCGCTACCGGGACAGGGTATAATTCACCCCTCCACTTT. This translates into CASSATGTGYNSPLHF.

At least ten counts were recorded for this clonotype. This sequence joins TRBV6-5 and TRBJ2-3, with 10 bases identical to TRBD2. The length of the CDR3 is 16 residues. V lost 6 bases and J lost 4; bases outside the gene matches: 10. Germline-derived CDR1 and CDR2 are MNHEY and SVGAGI. The CDR3 sequence is CASSHTPAGGPDTQYF. In nucleotides, the CDR3 is TGTGCCAGCAGCCATACCCCAGCGGGGGGGCCAGATACGCAGTATTTT.

This clonotype was counted ten times or more. This rearrangement joins TRBV11-3 to TRBJ2-1; 7 bases align to TRBD1. The CDR3 is 16 amino acids. Per germline, CDR1 SGHNT and CDR2 YENEEA. Unmatched junction bases numbered 14, after V lost 5 bases and J lost 7 bases. CDR3 bases: TGTGCCAGCAGCCCCAGAGCGACAGGGATGTGGAATGAGCAGTTCTTC. Amino acids: CASSPRATGMWNEQFF.

The chain has TRBV30 and TRBJ1-1; TRBD1 matches 7 bases. CDR3 size: 12 residues. With V trimmed by 4 bases and J by 13 bases, 12 bases remained unmatched. From germline, CDR1 is GTSNPN and CDR2 SVGIG (reference sequence). The CDR3 DNA reads TGTGCCTGGACCAGGGGGGGAGACGCCTTTTTCTTT. Translated: CAWTRGGDAFFF.

CDR3 loop: CASGLRTGDGYGYTF. CDR3 coding DNA: TGTGCCAGTGGTTTGAGAACAGGGGATGGGTATGGCTACACCTTC. The rearrangement links TRBV19 to TRBJ1-2; 7 nucleotides match TRBD1. The CDR3 extends over 15 amino acids. Germline V gives CDR1 LNHDA, CDR2 SQIVND (reference sequence). V shed 8 bases and J 5 bases; nucleotides not matched to a gene: 14.

This clonotype has ten or more counts. The gene calls are TRBV10-1 and TRBJ1-6, with a possible D match to TRBD1 (5 bases). CDR3 length: 13 residues. Between the trimmed V and J ends, which lost 5 bases and 7 bases, there was a span of 9 bases. Germline loops: CDR1 WNHNN, CDR2 SYGVQD (reference sequence). CDR3 sequence reads: CASSSGDNSPLHF. DNA of the CDR3: TGCGCCAGCAGTTCGGGGGACAATTCACCCCTCCACTTT.

CDR3 loop: CASKYGSSYNEQFF. CDR3 DNA: TGTGCCAGCAAATACGGGAGCTCCTACAATGAGCAGTTCTTC. The V gene is TRBV2, the J gene TRBJ2-1; the D gene is possibly TRBD2 (6 bases). V was clipped by 7 bases and J by 0 bases, with 10 bases between them. There are 14 residues in the CDR3. Germline CDR1 is SNHLY and CDR2 is FYNNEI.

About this clonotype: This clone may be a read error of a much larger clone one base away. Given the absence of the conserved phenylalanine or tryptophan at the CDR3 end, a read error is likely. The limits of the CDR3 on the DNA are not certain, so only TCRdb's listed CDR3 is given. This chain links TRBV20-1 with TRBJ2-5; the table assigns TRBD2, which was not confirmed against the DNA. The CDR3 region is 12 residues in length, termini included. Germline CDR1 and CDR2: DFQATT and SNEGSKA (reference sequence). CDR3 sequence reads: CSARGRLETLYL.

The chain combines TRBV20-1 with TRBJ1-6; 7 bases fit TRBD1. Germline CDR1 reads DFQATT; CDR2 reads SNEGSKA (reference sequence). V gave up 4 bases and J gave up 3 bases; unmatched junction bases: 3. The CDR3 extends over 14 amino acids. DNA of the CDR3: TGCAGTGCTATCCAGGGGGGCTATAATTCACCCCTCCACTTT. This codes for CSAIQGGYNSPLHF.

V and J are TRBV27 and TRBJ2-2; D is perhaps TRBD1 (6 bases). V was shortened by 6 bases and J by 6 bases, with 11 bases between the two germline ends. CDR1 and CDR2 from the germline V gene are MNHEY and SMNVEV (reference sequence). This CDR3 has 13 residues. The CDR3 loop is CASRLRGSGELFF. CDR3 in DNA: TGTGCCAGCAGGCTCAGGGGTTCCGGGGAGCTGTTTTTT.

This clonotype was recorded many times. CDR3: CASSPGTGRFIGYGYTF. DNA of the CDR3: TGTGCCAGCAGCCCAGGGACAGGGCGATTCATTGGCTATGGCTACACCTTC. V is TRBV5-8 and J is TRBJ1-2, with 9 positions matching TRBD1. Germline V gives CDR1 SGHTS, CDR2 YDEGEE. There are 17 residues in the CDR3. After removal of 4 bases from V and 4 bases from J, the junction contained 14 bases not matched to a gene.

The chain uses TRBV5-1 and TRBJ1-6, with TRBD1 matching over 10 bases. Looked up from germline, CDR1 is SGHRS and CDR2 is YFSETQ. With 0 bases clipped from V and 9 bases from J, the junction kept 6 bases outside the gene matches. The CDR3 extends over 16 amino acids. CDR3 sequence: CASSLAGQGESSPLHF. CDR3 bases: TGCGCCAGCAGCTTGGCCGGACAGGGGGAGAGTTCACCCCTCCACTTT.

This clonotype turned up a few times. A much larger clone sits a single nucleotide away, making a read error possible. This chain joins TRBV11-2 and TRBJ2-2; D is possibly TRBD2 (5 bases). V lost 3 bases and J 4 bases, leaving 15 bases between the germline ends. This CDR3 has 16 amino acids. Germline-derived CDR1 and CDR2 are SGHAT and FQNNGV. This CDR3 reads CASSFQWVAGTGELFF. In DNA, the CDR3 is TGTGCCAGCAGCTTCCAATGGGTGGCGGGCACCGGGGAGCTGTTTTTT. Together with reference TRBV11-2 and TRBJ2-2, the CDR3 gives the full variable domain: EAGVAQSPRYKIIEKRQSVAFWCNPISGHATLYWYQQILGQGPKLLIQFQNNGVVDDSQLPKDRFSAERLKGVDSTLKIQPAKLEDSAVYLCASSFQWVAGTGELFFGEGSRLTVL.

This clonotype was observed at least ten times. V usage is TRBV7-6 and J usage is TRBJ2-5; 7 bases fit TRBD2. The CDR3 covers 21 residues. Germline CDR1 reads SGHVS; CDR2 reads FNYEAQ. V shed 3 bases and J 1 base; nucleotides not matched to a gene: 23. The CDR3 DNA reads as TGTGCCAGCAGCTTCCGTGAAAGAATTAGGGGTTATACGGGGGGCCAAGAGACCCAGTACTTC. Translated: CASSFRERIRGYTGGQETQYF.